The 32 T cell receptor beta chains below were found in one sample sequenced in a study of OX40 agonist ivuxolimab in advanced cancers. Data came from immunoSEQ multiplex PCR; TCRdb stores just in-frame clones and leaves some out. The profile shows about 96,000 clones, roughly 88% of them singletons. Material: CD4+ or CD8+ T cells sorted from blood, obtained in a trial of the OX40 agonist ivuxolimab. The receptors originated from an adult with an advanced solid tumor such as melanoma, head and neck, liver or kidney cancer.

The V call is TRBV30, the J call TRBJ2-1; 7 bases map to TRBD2. The CDR3 has 13 residues. Germline V gene data show CDR1 as GTSNPN and CDR2 as SVGIG (reference sequence). V dropped 2 bases and J dropped 10; count of bases not matched to a gene: 8. CDR3 sequence: CAWSWGGEWEQFF. The DNA for the CDR3 is TGTGCCTGGAGTTGGGGGGGAGAGTGGGAGCAGTTCTTC.

The rearrangement joins TRBV10-3 to TRBJ2-7, with D possibly matching TRBD2 (6 bases). V shed 5 bases and J shed 1 base, with 15 bases lying between them. CDR1 and CDR2 (germline): ENHRY, SYGVKD. This CDR3 contains 15 residues. The CDR3 nucleotides are TGTGCCATCAGTAGCGGGCCATCTTCTTCCTACGAGCAGTACTTC. It is translated as CAISSGPSSSYEQYF.

This chain joins TRBV2 and TRBJ2-1; D not resolved. The CDR3 length is 17 residues. The V gene's germline CDR1 is SNHLY and CDR2 FYNNEI. Trimming removed 3 bases from V and 0 bases from J, with 15 bases in between. The CDR3 spells CASSDPGQKTSYNEQFF. The CDR3 DNA sequence: TGTGCCAGCAGTGATCCGGGTCAAAAGACCTCCTACAATGAGCAGTTCTTC.

This clone was seen a single time. This chain links TRBV5-4 with TRBJ2-3; possibly TRBD2 for D (6 bases). This CDR3 region has 15 residues. Germline lookup yields CDR1 SGHNT and CDR2 YYREEE (reference sequence). Trimming shortened V by 0 bases and J by 2 bases, and 10 bases separated the two germline ends. The CDR3 nucleotides are TGTGCCAGCAGCTTGGGGAGGGCAGCCACAGATACGCAGTATTTT. Its translation: CASSLGRAATDTQYF. Looking up the rest from reference TRBV5-4 and TRBJ2-3 gives the full variable domain: ETGVTQSPTHLIKTRGQQVTLRCSSQSGHNTVSWYQQALGQGPQFIFQYYREEENGRGNFPPRFSGLQFPNYSSELNVNALELDDSALYLCASSLGRAATDTQYFGPGTRLTVL.

The rearrangement joins TRBV7-3 to TRBJ2-5; 9 bases are a match to TRBD1. This CDR3 has 13 amino acids. The V gene end was trimmed by 2 bases and the J gene end by 7 bases; junction bases not matched to a gene: 2. Germline assignment: CDR1 SGHTA and CDR2 FQGTGA. The CDR3: CASSLPTGGTQYF. The DNA of the CDR3 is TGTGCCAGCAGCTTACCGACAGGGGGGACCCAGTACTTC. Full variable domain (remainder filled in from reference TRBV7-3 and TRBJ2-5): GAGVSQTPSNKVTEKGKYVELRCDPISGHTALYWYRQSLGQGPEFLIYFQGTGAADDSGLPNDRFFAVRPEGSVSTLKIQRTERGDSAVYLCASSLPTGGTQYFGPGTRLLVL.

V is TRBV21-1 and J is TRBJ2-5; TRBD2, the table's D call, lacks a check against the DNA. TRBV21-1 is noted as a pseudogene. The CDR3 has 14 residues. CDR3 in amino acids: CASSKERRGETQYF. The CDR3 nucleotides are TGTGCCAGCAGCAAAGAGAGGCGTGGGGAGACCCAGTACTTC.

The J gene is TRBJ1-2, the V gene TRBV6-6, with 7 bases aligning to TRBD1. With 6 bases clipped from V and 8 bases from J, the junction kept 9 bases outside the gene matches. There are 13 residues in the CDR3. Germline lookup yields CDR1 MNHNY and CDR2 SVGAGI (reference sequence). CDR3 nucleotide sequence: TGTGCCAGCAGGCAGCCGGGACAGTCGGGCTACACCTTC. This sequence encodes CASRQPGQSGYTF.

This rearrangement joins TRBV5-4 to TRBJ2-5; D is unclear. V dropped 0 bases and J dropped 1 base, with 7 bases sitting between them. The CDR3 is 14 residues long. The germline CDR1 and CDR2 sequences are SGHNT and YYREEE (reference sequence). CDR3 residues: CASSLAGSQETQYF. CDR3 DNA sequence: TGTGCCAGCAGCTTGGCCGGCAGCCAAGAGACCCAGTACTTC.

This chain uses TRBV7-3 with TRBJ1-5; D remains ambiguous. V was pared by 5 bases and J by 5 bases, with 7 bases between. Germline V lookup: CDR1 SGHTA, CDR2 FQGTGA. The CDR3 is 12 residues long. CDR3 sequence: CASSAGDQPQHF. CDR3 bases: TGTGCCAGCAGCGCAGGTGATCAGCCCCAGCATTTT. Filled out from reference TRBV7-3 and TRBJ1-5, the complete variable domain reads GAGVSQTPSNKVTEKGKYVELRCDPISGHTALYWYRQSLGQGPEFLIYFQGTGAADDSGLPNDRFFAVRPEGSVSTLKIQRTERGDSAVYLCASSAGDQPQHFGDGTRLSIL.

CDR3 sequence reads: CASSLYRTGTGTEAFF. The CDR3 bases are TGTGCCAGCAGCTTATATAGGACAGGGACTGGAACTGAAGCTTTCTTT. The V and J genes are TRBV7-2 and TRBJ1-1, with 8 positions matching TRBD1. Germline loops: CDR1 SGHTA, CDR2 FQGNSA. V trimming: 2 bases; J trimming: 5 bases; junction bases outside the gene matches: 10. CDR3 length: 16 residues.

CDR3: CASSRGRRDIVNLFF. CDR3 nucleotide sequence: TGCGCCAGCAGCCGCGGACGGCGGGACATTGTAAATTTGTTTTTT. The chain couples TRBV4-3 to TRBJ1-4, with D possibly matching TRBD1 (6 bases). Germline assignment: CDR1 LGHNA and CDR2 YSLEER. CDR3 size: 15 residues. Trimming removed 4 bases at V and 15 bases at J, with 24 bases between.

V and J are TRBV28 and TRBJ2-1; 7 nucleotides align to TRBD2. The CDR3 totals 18 residues. V shed 4 bases and J 3 bases; nucleotides not matched to a gene: 15. Looked up from germline, CDR1 is MDHEN and CDR2 is SYDVKM. The CDR3 sequence is CASSYPAGRESHYNEQFF. In DNA, the CDR3 is TGTGCCAGCAGTTACCCTGCGGGGCGGGAGTCCCACTACAATGAGCAGTTCTTC.

The chain recombines TRBV11-3 with TRBJ1-1; D is undetermined. Trimming pared 5 bases from V and 4 bases from J, leaving 14 bases between. Germline CDR1 is SGHNT and CDR2 is YENEEA. The CDR3 has 14 amino acids. The CDR3 bases are TGTGCCAGCAGCAAGGGTCGTTCGAGCACTGAAGCTTTCTTT. It encodes CASSKGRSSTEAFF.

The gene calls are TRBV6-1 and TRBJ2-2, with D unresolved. V was pared by 3 bases and J by 0 bases, with 11 bases between. CDR1 MNHNS and CDR2 SASEGT come from the germline V gene. The CDR3 consists of 16 residues. The CDR3 DNA is TGTGCCAGCAGTGACCTCTCGAAACCGAACACCGGGGAGCTGTTTTTT. Residues: CASSDLSKPNTGELFF.

The V call is TRBV7-9, the J call TRBJ2-7, with D perhaps TRBD2 (6 bases). CDR1 and CDR2 (germline): SEHNR, FQNEAQ (reference sequence). This CDR3 has 13 amino acids. V lost 0 bases and J 5 bases, leaving 8 bases between the germline ends. CDR3 sequence (DNA): TGTGCCAGCAGCTTAGCGACTAGAAACGAGCAGTACTTC. The encoded protein is CASSLATRNEQYF.

This sequence joins TRBV30 and TRBJ2-3; 7 bases map to TRBD2. The V segment lost 3 bases and the J segment 4 bases; nucleotides outside the gene matches: 10. Per germline, CDR1 GTSNPN and CDR2 SVGIG (reference sequence). The CDR3 consists of 15 residues. The CDR3 DNA is TGTGCCTGGAGATGGGGCGGGAGAGGGTCAGATACGCAGTATTTT. This codes for CAWRWGGRGSDTQYF.

The chain employs TRBV5-4 and TRBJ2-7; D is tentatively TRBD1 or TRBD2 (5 bases each). CDR1 and CDR2 from the germline V gene are SGHNT and YYREEE (reference sequence). This CDR3 comprises 19 residues. With 5 bases removed from V and 3 bases from J, the gap between germline ends came to 30 bases. CDR3: CASSQRQPKSSSRLYEQYF. The CDR3 DNA sequence: TGTGCCAGCAGTCAACGACAGCCGAAATCCTCTAGCCGCCTCTACGAGCAGTACTTC.

This chain links TRBV4-3 with TRBJ2-3, with 10 bases aligning to TRBD2. Germline CDR1 is LGHNA and CDR2 is YSLEER. The V gene end was trimmed by 0 bases and the J gene end by 4 bases; junction bases not matched to a gene: 7. The CDR3 length is 17 residues. CDR3 amino acids: CASSQDRGLAGADTQYF. The CDR3 DNA reads as TGCGCCAGCAGCCAAGATCGAGGGCTAGCGGGAGCAGATACGCAGTATTTT.

This chain links TRBV4-2 with TRBJ2-2; weak D call: TRBD2 (6 bases). The V gene's germline CDR1 is LGHNA and CDR2 YNFKEQ. This CDR3 region has 16 residues. Trimming pared 0 bases from V and 2 bases from J, leaving 10 bases between. CDR3 amino acids: CASSQEGGLNTGELFF. The CDR3 bases are TGTGCCAGCAGCCAAGAGGGAGGACTTAACACCGGGGAGCTGTTTTTT.

The genes are TRBV6-5 and TRBJ2-7; D not certain. Trimming left V 4 bases short and J 2 bases short, with 3 bases between. The germline V gene encodes CDR1 MNHEY and CDR2 SVGAGI. The CDR3 loop spans 11 amino acids. The CDR3 reads CASSSTYEQYF. In nucleotides, the CDR3 is TGTGCCAGCAGTTCCACCTACGAGCAGTACTTC.

The V and J genes are TRBV7-2 and TRBJ1-6; D perhaps matches TRBD1 (5 bases). Trimming took 6 bases from V and 7 from J, leaving 13 bases between them. In germline, CDR1 is SGHTA, CDR2 FQGNSA. This CDR3 is 14 amino acids long. CDR3 in amino acids: CASSKGHLNSPLHF. The CDR3 bases are TGTGCCAGCAGTAAAGGACATTTAAATTCACCCCTCCACTTT.

This sequence joins TRBV5-6 and TRBJ2-7; 7 bases agree with TRBD2. This CDR3 comprises 18 residues. V lost 0 bases and J lost 0; bases outside the gene matches: 12. CDR1 and CDR2 (germline): SGHDT, YYEEEE. CDR3 amino acids: CASSLAISEGLTSYEQYF. The CDR3 DNA is TGTGCCAGCAGCTTGGCCATCTCTGAGGGACTAACCTCCTACGAGCAGTACTTC.

The rearrangement links TRBV4-3 to TRBJ2-5, with TRBD1 matching over 8 bases. The V segment lost 3 bases and the J segment 4 bases; nucleotides outside the gene matches: 10. Per the germline V gene, CDR1 is LGHNA and CDR2 is YSLEER. The CDR3 runs 16 residues. The chain's CDR3 is CASSQSFGQGRETQYF. CDR3 bases: TGCGCCAGCAGCCAGTCTTTTGGACAGGGAAGAGAGACCCAGTACTTC.

The rearrangement uses TRBV23-1 and TRBJ2-7, with D hard to call. TRBV23-1 is annotated as an ORF whose role is uncertain. The length of the CDR3 is 14 residues. V was clipped by 2 bases and J by 2 bases, with 10 bases between them. Here the CDR3 reads CASSQAYSPYEQYF. The CDR3 coding sequence is TGCGCCAGCAGTCAAGCTTACAGTCCCTACGAGCAGTACTTC.

This clone appeared a single time. This chain uses TRBV18 with TRBJ2-5; 10 positions agree with TRBD2. Germline V gene sequence: CDR1 KGHSH, CDR2 LQKENI. J lost 5 bases, V lost 6 bases, and 3 bases had no gene match. This CDR3 has 13 amino acids. The CDR3 spells CASSLGLAETQYF. In DNA form, the CDR3 reads TGTGCCAGCTCCCTGGGACTAGCGGAGACCCAGTACTTC.

The V call is TRBV19, the J call TRBJ1-5; the D gene is possibly TRBD1 (5 bases). Trimming stripped 5 bases from V and 4 bases from J, with 12 bases between. Looked up from germline, CDR1 is LNHDA and CDR2 is SQIVND (reference sequence). There are 14 residues in the CDR3. The CDR3 DNA follows: TGTGCCAGTAGTTTTGCGGGGGTAAATCAGCCCCAGCATTTT. This gives the protein CASSFAGVNQPQHF.

This clone has just one count. For the CDR3, the DNA is TGTGCCAGTAGGATTAGCCACTCCGCGAACACCGGGGAGCTGTTTTTT. Encoded protein: CASRISHSANTGELFF. This chain uses TRBV19 with TRBJ2-2; no clear D. Germline CDR1 is LNHDA and CDR2 is SQIVND (reference sequence). Trimming took 6 bases from V and 0 from J, leaving 14 bases between them. The CDR3 spans 16 residues.

The chain links TRBV25-1 to TRBJ2-5; D unclear. Trimming took off 7 bases at V and 7 bases at J, with 16 bases between the two ends. Germline V gives CDR1 MGHDK, CDR2 SYGVNS. CDR3 length: 13 amino acids. The CDR3 DNA is TGTGCCAGCACTCACAAGGACGCCGGGACCCAGTACTTC. This encodes CASTHKDAGTQYF. The entire variable domain, with the rest obtained from reference TRBV25-1 and TRBJ2-5, is as follows: EADIYQTPRYLVIGTGKKITLECSQTMGHDKMYWYQQDPGMELHLIHYSYGVNSTEKGDLSSESTVSRIRTEHFPLTLESARPSHTSQYLCASTHKDAGTQYFGPGTRLLVL.

The chain carries TRBV5-1 and TRBJ2-7, with TRBD2 matching 8 bases. V dropped 0 bases and J dropped 6; count of bases not matched to a gene: 2. The CDR3 length is 13 residues. Germline CDR1 is SGHRS and CDR2 is YFSETQ. As DNA, the CDR3 is TGCGCCAGCAGCTTGGCCGGACTAGCCGAGCAGTACTTC. Translating it yields CASSLAGLAEQYF.

The gene calls are TRBV6-1 and TRBJ2-3; perhaps D is TRBD1 or TRBD2 (5 bases each). The CDR3 loop spans 16 amino acids. The V and J ends lost 0 bases and 6 bases respectively, with 16 bases between them. Germline CDR1 and CDR2: MNHNS and SASEGT. The CDR3 loop reads CASSEALSRGRDTQYF. The CDR3 coding sequence is TGTGCCAGCAGTGAAGCCTTATCTAGGGGACGGGATACGCAGTATTTT.

The V gene is TRBV30, the J gene TRBJ2-3, with D possibly TRBD2 on 6 matching bases. The V gene lost 0 bases and the J gene lost 4 bases, with 11 bases spanning the gap. Germline CDR1 reads GTSNPN; CDR2 reads SVGIG (reference sequence). The CDR3 is 14 residues long. CDR3 in amino acids: CAWSVLGSADTQYF. The CDR3 nucleotides are TGTGCCTGGAGTGTACTCGGGAGCGCAGATACGCAGTATTTT.

The DNA of the CDR3 is TGTGCCAGCTCACCCAGACTTGTTAACGGGGGTAATGAAAAACTGTTTTTT. This encodes CASSPRLVNGGNEKLFF. The rearrangement joins TRBV18 to TRBJ1-4; D might be TRBD1 (5 bases). V was clipped by 3 bases and J by 4 bases, with 18 bases between them. This CDR3 region has 17 residues. Germline lookup yields CDR1 KGHSH and CDR2 LQKENI.